The 28 T cell receptor beta chains in this list originate from one sample, sequenced in a study of T cell responses to AZD1222 COVID-19 vaccine. Method: immunoSEQ multiplex PCR; TCRdb's copy keeps in-frame clones and lacks some. The sample carries approximately 120,000 clones, roughly 87% recorded once. The material sequenced was peripheral blood, taken on day 0 of MenACWY control vaccination. The source of these receptors is an adult in good health.

V usage is TRBV2 and J usage is TRBJ2-2, with 8 bases aligning to TRBD2. V shed 6 bases and J 4 bases; nucleotides not matched to a gene: 7. Germline CDR1 is SNHLY and CDR2 is FYNNEI. The CDR3 extends over 15 amino acids. The CDR3 sequence is CASSPLAGRTGELFF. In DNA, the CDR3 is TGTGCCAGCAGCCCTCTAGCGGGCCGCACCGGGGAGCTGTTTTTT.

V usage is TRBV19 and J usage is TRBJ1-2; D is possibly TRBD1 (5 bases). The CDR3 extends over 15 amino acids. Trimming stripped 8 bases from V and 4 bases from J, with 20 bases between. Germline CDR1 LNHDA, CDR2 SQIVND (reference sequence). For the CDR3, the DNA is TGTGCCAGTTTTGACTCAAGAGGGGCTTTCTATGGCTACACCTTC. The encoded protein is CASFDSRGAFYGYTF.

This clone was observed a single time. The CDR3 region has the DNA TGTGCCACCGGCGGGGACAGGAATAATGAAAAACTGTTTTTT. This gives the protein CATGGDRNNEKLFF. The chain combines TRBV15 with TRBJ1-4; 8 nucleotides match TRBD1. This CDR3 has 14 residues. CDR1 LNHNV and CDR2 YYDKDF come from the germline V gene (reference sequence). The ends lost 8 bases at V and 4 bases at J; junction bases unmatched: 6.

V usage is TRBV11-1 and J usage is TRBJ1-6, with 10 bases identical to TRBD1. Germline-derived CDR1 and CDR2 are SGHAT and FQDESV (reference sequence). The CDR3 has 16 residues. Unmatched junction bases numbered 4, after V lost 2 bases and J lost 6 bases. The CDR3 nucleotides are TGTGCCAGCAGCTTATGGACAGGGGGAGGTAATTCACCCCTCCACTTT. It codes for CASSLWTGGGNSPLHF.

The chain has TRBV2 and TRBJ1-5; D gene ambiguous. Trimming took off 4 bases at V and 7 bases at J, with 17 bases between the two ends. This CDR3 region has 15 residues. The germline V gene encodes CDR1 SNHLY and CDR2 FYNNEI. For the CDR3, the DNA is TGTGCCAGCAGTGGGGTAGTAGACCGACAACAGCCCCAGCATTTT. This codes for CASSGVVDRQQPQHF.

V gene TRBV28 combines with J gene TRBJ2-7; either TRBD1 or TRBD2 may fit D (6 bases each). The CDR3 extends over 15 amino acids. V was cut by 4 bases and J by 4 bases, with 17 bases left in between. CDR1 and CDR2 (germline): MDHEN, SYDVKM. CDR3 in amino acids: CASSSFDGGSYEQYV. As DNA, the CDR3 is TGTGCCAGCAGTTCTTTCGACGGGGGCTCATACGAGCAGTACGTC.

The table lists this clone with a few counts. The chain is built from TRBV5-4 and TRBJ2-1; 11 bases agree with TRBD2. J lost 3 bases, V lost 4 bases, and 6 bases had no gene match. Per the germline V gene, CDR1 is SGHNT and CDR2 is YYREEE (reference sequence). The CDR3 covers 16 residues. CDR3 loop: CASSAQGLAVYNEQFF. Written as DNA, the CDR3 is TGTGCCAGCAGCGCCCAGGGACTAGCGGTCTACAATGAGCAGTTCTTC.

The gene calls are TRBV28 and TRBJ1-2; tentatively, D is TRBD1 (5 bases). Germline-derived CDR1 and CDR2 are MDHEN and SYDVKM. This CDR3 is 14 amino acids long. The ends were cut back, 2 bases at V and 8 bases at J, with 15 bases in the middle. The CDR3 spells CASSLGRASSGYTF. CDR3 in DNA: TGTGCCAGCAGTTTAGGCAGGGCATCGAGCGGCTACACCTTC.

The gene calls are TRBV28 and TRBJ1-5; D call uncertain. CDR3 length: 14 residues. Germline lookup yields CDR1 MDHEN and CDR2 SYDVKM. V dropped 5 bases and J dropped 0 bases, with 8 bases sitting between them. Here the CDR3 DNA reads TGTGCCAGCAGTCCGCCGGGTAGCAATCAGCCCCAGCATTTT. It translates to CASSPPGSNQPQHF.

The V gene is TRBV29-1, the J gene TRBJ2-5; TRBD1 matches at 12 bases. This CDR3 contains 14 residues. V lost 6 bases and J lost 5; bases outside the gene matches: 7. Germline V CDR1 and CDR2: SQVTM, ANQGSEA. CDR3 loop: CSVDGTGGDETQYF. The CDR3, as DNA: TGCAGCGTGGACGGGACAGGGGGCGACGAGACCCAGTACTTC.

The chain couples TRBV7-9 to TRBJ1-5, with D perhaps TRBD1 (5 bases). Germline assignment: CDR1 SEHNR and CDR2 FQNEAQ (reference sequence). V dropped 1 base and J dropped 3 bases, with 13 bases sitting between them. CDR3 length equals 16 residues. The CDR3 DNA reads TGTGCCAGCAGCTTAGTGGGTAGGGGAAACAATCAGCCCCAGCATTTT. It is translated as CASSLVGRGNNQPQHF.

The rearrangement links TRBV11-2 to TRBJ2-5; 8 bases map to TRBD2. V lost 8 bases, J lost 2 bases, and 7 bases stayed unmatched. This CDR3 has 14 amino acids. The germline V gene encodes CDR1 SGHAT and CDR2 FQNNGV. CDR3 amino acids: CASRQREWQETQYF. CDR3 DNA sequence: TGTGCCAGCCGCCAGCGGGAGTGGCAAGAGACCCAGTACTTC.

This clone showed up just once. V gene TRBV6-5 combines with J gene TRBJ2-7; D not certain. In germline, CDR1 is MNHEY, CDR2 SVGAGI. V gave up 2 bases and J gave up 1 base, with 12 bases separating them. The CDR3 covers 15 residues. For the CDR3, the DNA is TGTGCCAGCAGTTACGGGAAATCAAATTCCTACGAGCAGTACTTC. Protein product: CASSYGKSNSYEQYF.

The chain has TRBV30 and TRBJ2-7; the D call may be TRBD1 or TRBD2 (5 bases each). CDR3 size: 15 residues. With 0 bases removed from V and 0 bases from J, the gap between germline ends came to 12 bases. Germline V gene sequence: CDR1 GTSNPN, CDR2 SVGIG (reference sequence). CDR3 bases: TGTGCCTGGAGTGTACGGGGCCATGGCTCCTACGAGCAGTACTTC. It translates to CAWSVRGHGSYEQYF.

The rearrangement links TRBV25-1 to TRBJ1-4; perhaps TRBD1 as D (5 bases). The CDR3 length is 14 residues. V lost 2 bases and J 9 bases, leaving 13 bases between the germline ends. Germline CDR1 and CDR2: MGHDK and SYGVNS. CDR3 residues: CASSEAQLGQKLFF. The CDR3 DNA reads TGTGCCAGCAGTGAAGCGCAGCTGGGACAAAAACTGTTTTTT.

The DNA for the CDR3 is TGTGCCAGCAGTTACTTGGTAACCGTGGGGACCCGGCTGGCGAACACCATATATTTT. As protein: CASSYLVTVGTRLANTIYF. The gene calls are TRBV6-2 or TRBV6-3 and TRBJ1-3, with D possibly TRBD1 on 5 matching bases. Deletions cut 1 base from V and 7 bases from J, with 26 bases between. CDR1 is MNHEY and CDR2 is SVGEGT in the germline V gene. This CDR3 is built from 19 residues.

V and J are TRBV18 and TRBJ1-3; D is unclear. V was trimmed by 8 bases and J by 0 bases, leaving 14 bases between them. The CDR3 sequence is 15 residues long. Germline V lookup: CDR1 KGHSH, CDR2 LQKENI. CDR3 region: CASTQAQVSGNTIYF. The CDR3 DNA reads as TGTGCCAGCACCCAAGCACAAGTCTCTGGAAACACCATATATTTT.

The rearrangement uses TRBV7-8 and TRBJ2-1, with unresolved D. Trimming removed 5 bases from V and 0 bases from J, with 14 bases in between. CDR1 SGHVS and CDR2 FQNEAQ come from the germline V gene. This CDR3 spans 16 amino acids. The CDR3 region has the DNA TGTGCCAGCAGCCGAGAAAGCTGGAGCTCCTACAATGAGCAGTTCTTC. Translation: CASSRESWSSYNEQFF.

V usage is TRBV27 and J usage is TRBJ2-7; tentative D call: TRBD1 (5 bases). Per germline, CDR1 MNHEY and CDR2 SMNVEV (reference sequence). Trimming left V 1 base short and J 0 bases short, with 7 bases between. This CDR3 is 14 amino acids long. The CDR3: CASSLLGDSYEQYF. CDR3 nucleotides: TGTGCCAGCAGTTTATTAGGGGACTCCTACGAGCAGTACTTC.

This chain's CDR3 is CSYERGGMNTEAFF. Here the CDR3 DNA reads TGCAGTTATGAACGGGGGGGAATGAACACTGAAGCTTTCTTT. The V call is TRBV29-1, the J call TRBJ1-1; D might be TRBD1 (5 bases). Germline CDR1 SQVTM, CDR2 ANQGSEA. This CDR3 region has 14 residues.

This chain uses TRBV11-2 with TRBJ2-3; D is perhaps TRBD2 (7 bases). This CDR3 has 14 amino acids. Germline CDR1 is SGHAT and CDR2 is FQNNGV. V gave up 9 bases and J gave up 3 bases, with 16 bases separating them. For the CDR3, the DNA is TGTGCCAGTGCGGGGGCGCATAAGACAGATACGCAGTATTTT. Translated, it gives CASAGAHKTDTQYF.

This chain uses TRBV18 with TRBJ2-5, with D possibly being TRBD1 (5 bases). Germline V gene lookup returns CDR1 KGHSH and CDR2 LQKENI. The V end lost 2 bases, the J end lost 4 bases, and 11 bases lay between the germline ends. The CDR3 has 14 residues. The CDR3 sequence: CASSPAAGLETQYF. The DNA of the CDR3 is TGTGCCAGCTCACCAGCAGCAGGGTTAGAGACCCAGTACTTC.

The chain links TRBV27 to TRBJ2-7; no clear D gene. The CDR3 extends over 14 amino acids. Deletions cut 3 bases from V and 3 bases from J, with 12 bases between. Germline lookup yields CDR1 MNHEY and CDR2 SMNVEV (reference sequence). The CDR3 loop is CASSLAARHYEQYV. For the CDR3, the DNA is TGTGCCAGCAGTTTGGCAGCGAGACACTACGAGCAGTACGTC.

The J gene is TRBJ2-2, the V gene TRBV14, with D tentatively TRBD2 (6 bases). The V end lost 6 bases, the J end lost 2 bases, and 10 bases lay between the germline ends. The V gene's germline CDR1 is SGHDN and CDR2 FVKESK. This CDR3 has 14 residues. The CDR3, as DNA: TGTGCCAGCAGTCCGGGACTCAACACCGGGGAGCTGTTTTTT. Protein sequence: CASSPGLNTGELFF.

The V and J genes are TRBV9 and TRBJ1-2; D not resolved. Germline V gives CDR1 SGDLS, CDR2 YYNGEE. The CDR3 runs 15 residues. Trimming took 3 bases from V and 4 from J, leaving 16 bases between them. In nucleotides, the CDR3 is TGTGCCAGCAGCGGATACTCCCGGAGCGGCTATGGCTACACCTTC. Its protein is CASSGYSRSGYGYTF.

The rearrangement uses TRBV6-6 and TRBJ2-5; 8 bases are shared with TRBD2. The CDR3 is 15 amino acids. V trimming: 2 bases; J trimming: 5 bases; junction bases outside the gene matches: 7. Germline CDR1 and CDR2: MNHNY and SVGAGI (reference sequence). Written as DNA, the CDR3 is TGTGCCAGCAGTTACGGAGCGGGAGTTGGGGAGACCCAGTACTTC. Protein product: CASSYGAGVGETQYF.

The rearrangement uses TRBV13 and TRBJ2-7, with a possible D match to TRBD1 (6 bases). There are 12 residues in the CDR3. Trimming shortened V by 5 bases and J by 5 bases, and 10 bases separated the two germline ends. Germline assignment: CDR1 PRHDT and CDR2 FYEKMQ (reference sequence). CDR3 coding DNA: TGTGCCAGCAGCCATACAGGGAACGAGCAGTACTTC. Translation: CASSHTGNEQYF.

The chain links TRBV28 to TRBJ1-6; 10 positions match TRBD1. Germline V CDR1 and CDR2: MDHEN, SYDVKM. The CDR3 is 16 amino acids. V shed 4 bases and J 7 bases; nucleotides not matched to a gene: 7. The CDR3 coding sequence is TGTGCCAGCAGTTCCGGGACAGGGGCCCAAAATTCACCCCTCCACTTT. Its protein is CASSSGTGAQNSPLHF.